Reported below is one T cell receptor beta chain. Its matching antigen is unknown. This record belongs to a study of cytomegalovirus exposure and HLA in healthy donors. General study results and limits: V- and J-gene trimming of TCR beta was linked (in a later analysis) to a missense DCLRE1C variant.

Trimming shortened V by 6 bases and J by 7 bases, and 10 bases separated the two germline ends. The CDR3 is 11 amino acids. The germline V gene encodes CDR1 MNHNS and CDR2 SASEGT. PCR employed 60 Vbeta and 13 Jbeta primers. The method was immunoSEQ multiplex PCR; TCRdb's version includes in-frame clones alone and lacks a portion of them. Reported are around 26,000 clones; the ten largest clones contain approximately 15%. The sample was PBMCs. This TCR came from a male donor in good health and CMV-seropositive. The chain has TRBV6-1 and TRBJ2-7; a weak D match, TRBD2 (5 bases). The CDR3 DNA follows: TGTGCCAGCAGGTTAACGGGGGAGCAGTACTTC. This sequence encodes CASRLTGEQYF.